The 18 T cell receptor beta chains given below trace back to one sample, sequenced in a study of blood T cell repertoires in COVID-19. This table comes from immunoSEQ multiplex PCR, and its TCRdb copy is limited to in-frame clones, with some not included. Among about 200,000 clones, about 80% were seen once, and the ten largest hold 6% to 8%. Sequencing was done on a sample of PBMCs or T cells enriched from blood (not recorded which). These receptors all come from a man aged 40-50 years who had recovered from COVID-19.

This clone was observed a handful of times. The sample carries other DNA sequences with the same CDR3. This chain connects TRBV4-3 to TRBJ2-7; 10 positions match TRBD2. This CDR3 contains 16 residues. Germline assignment: CDR1 LGHNA and CDR2 YSLEER. With V trimmed by 3 bases and J by 2 bases, 7 bases remained unmatched. CDR3 sequence reads: CASSQGLAGETYEQYF. CDR3 nucleotides: TGCGCCAGCAGCCAGGGCCTAGCGGGGGAGACCTACGAGCAGTACTTC.

This chain uses TRBV5-1 with TRBJ2-1, with 8 bases that match TRBD2. The CDR3 extends over 14 amino acids. Germline CDR1 reads SGHRS; CDR2 reads YFSETQ. V shed 2 bases and J 6 bases; nucleotides not matched to a gene: 4. The CDR3 nucleotides are TGCGCCAGCAGCTTAAGCGGGGGACTCAATGAGCAGTTCTTC. It encodes CASSLSGGLNEQFF.

This clone was observed once. The V and J genes are TRBV2 and TRBJ1-1; TRBD1 is a possible D gene (6 bases). Looked up from germline, CDR1 is SNHLY and CDR2 is FYNNEI. The CDR3 spans 14 residues. The V and J ends lost 6 bases and 2 bases respectively, with 13 bases between them. CDR3 protein: CASRDRVANTEAFF. The CDR3 bases are TGTGCCAGCAGGGACAGAGTAGCTAACACTGAAGCTTTCTTT.

This clone was seen only once. J is TRBJ1-2 and V is TRBV20-1; 9 nucleotides line up with TRBD1. V dropped 3 bases and J dropped 0; count of bases not matched to a gene: 11. CDR1 is DFQATT and CDR2 is SNEGSKA in the germline V gene (reference sequence). The CDR3 extends over 17 amino acids. This CDR3 reads CSASGQGSFVANYGYTF. DNA of the CDR3: TGCAGTGCTAGTGGACAGGGGAGCTTTGTCGCTAACTATGGCTACACCTTC.

The chain is built from TRBV19 and TRBJ2-3; tentative D call: TRBD1 (5 bases). Germline CDR1 is LNHDA and CDR2 is SQIVND (reference sequence). CDR3 size: 18 residues. Trimming shortened V by 0 bases and J by 6 bases, and 22 bases separated the two germline ends. CDR3 region: CASSIDFIVPRAPDTQYF. The CDR3 bases are TGTGCCAGTAGTATAGACTTCATCGTACCCAGGGCTCCGGATACGCAGTATTTT. The full variable domain, in which reference TRBV19 and TRBJ2-3 provide the parts outside the CDR3, is DGGITQSPKYLFRKEGQNVTLSCEQNLNHDAMYWYRQDPGQGLRLIYYSQIVNDFQKGDIAEGYSVSREKKESFPLTVTSAQKNPTAFYLCASSIDFIVPRAPDTQYFGPGTRLTVL.

This clone was detected only once. The CDR3 sequence is CASSHQTGAYYGYTF. The CDR3 DNA sequence: TGCGCCAGCAGCCACCAGACAGGGGCCTACTATGGCTACACCTTC. The gene calls are TRBV5-1 and TRBJ1-2; 8 nucleotides match TRBD1. CDR3 length: 15 amino acids. The germline V gene has CDR1 SGHRS and CDR2 YFSETQ. V gave up 4 bases and J gave up 3 bases; unmatched junction bases: 8.

The chain has TRBV9 and TRBJ2-1, with D tentatively TRBD1 (5 bases). Trimming stripped 4 bases from V and 10 bases from J, with 15 bases between. This CDR3 is 13 amino acids long. Per the germline V gene, CDR1 is SGDLS and CDR2 is YYNGEE. The CDR3: CASSPTGAAEQFF. DNA of the CDR3: TGTGCCAGCAGCCCGACTGGGGCGGCGGAGCAGTTCTTC.

This rearrangement joins TRBV7-2 to TRBJ1-4; no clear D gene. The CDR3 is 14 residues long. Trimming shortened V by 3 bases and J by 7 bases, and 12 bases separated the two germline ends. CDR1 is SGHTA, CDR2 FQGNSA, per germline. The CDR3, as DNA: TGTGCCAGCAGCTTCTCAGACACAAGTGAAAAACTGTTTTTT. Its protein is CASSFSDTSEKLFF.

This clone appeared once. The rearrangement joins TRBV4-1 to TRBJ2-4; D is possibly TRBD1 (5 bases). This CDR3 region has 18 residues. V lost 1 base, J lost 3 bases, and 19 bases lay in between. Germline V gene lookup returns CDR1 MGHRA and CDR2 YSYEKL. The CDR3 sequence: CASSQGRQAGQLKNIQYF. In DNA, the CDR3 is TGCGCCAGCAGCCAAGGTCGTCAGGCAGGGCAACTCAAAAACATTCAGTACTTC.

The rearrangement links TRBV18 to TRBJ1-5; no definite D call. CDR1 and CDR2 (germline): KGHSH, LQKENI. Trimming left V 6 bases short and J 6 bases short, with 12 bases between. The CDR3 has 13 amino acids. Here the CDR3 DNA reads TGTGCCAGCTCGTATCTACGGGGTCAGCCCCAGCATTTT. It codes for CASSYLRGQPQHF.

V and J are TRBV7-8 and TRBJ1-2, with 8 bases matching TRBD1. The CDR3 is made up of 14 amino acids. Germline V gene lookup returns CDR1 SGHVS and CDR2 FQNEAQ. V was clipped by 3 bases and J by 7 bases; unmatched bases: 7. This chain's CDR3 is CASSFGQGVGGYTF. Here the CDR3 DNA reads TGTGCCAGCAGCTTCGGACAGGGTGTGGGTGGCTACACCTTC. The whole variable domain, filled in from reference TRBV7-8 and TRBJ1-2, reads GAGVSQSPRYKVAKRGQDVALRCDPISGHVSLFWYQQALGQGPEFLTYFQNEAQLDKSGLPSDRFFAERPEGSVSTLKIQRTQQEDSAVYLCASSFGQGVGGYTFGSGTRLTVV.

V gene TRBV6-5 combines with J gene TRBJ1-2, with D unresolved. The V gene's germline CDR1 is MNHEY and CDR2 SVGAGI. The CDR3 sequence is 12 residues long. Trimming left V 2 bases short and J 6 bases short, with 7 bases between. In nucleotides, the CDR3 is TGTGCCAGCAGTTACGAAGCCCATGGCTACACCTTC. Amino acid sequence: CASSYEAHGYTF.

This clone was seen only once. The chain carries TRBV18 and TRBJ2-5, with a possible D match to TRBD2 (6 bases). The CDR3 covers 15 residues. The V end was cut by 3 bases, the J end by 1 base, with 12 bases between. The V gene's germline CDR1 is KGHSH and CDR2 LQKENI. The CDR3 sequence is CASSPVSGSQETQYF. DNA of the CDR3: TGTGCCAGCTCACCCGTTTCCGGGAGCCAAGAGACCCAGTACTTC.

This chain joins TRBV7-2 and TRBJ1-2; 9 positions match TRBD1. This CDR3 region has 15 residues. V lost 7 bases to trimming and J lost 4 bases; unmatched junction nucleotides: 10. Looked up from germline, CDR1 is SGHTA and CDR2 is FQGNSA. CDR3: CASTDNRGRVYGYTF. CDR3 coding DNA: TGTGCCAGCACCGACAACAGGGGGCGCGTCTATGGCTACACCTTC.

The V call is TRBV4-2, the J call TRBJ1-1; 7 bases match TRBD1. Germline trimming cut 1 base from V and 10 bases from J; bases unmatched to any gene: 15. Per germline, CDR1 LGHNA and CDR2 YNFKEQ. This CDR3 comprises 16 residues. CDR3 coding DNA: TGTGCCAGCAGCCAAGGAGCTGGACAGGCGCTTGTCGGAGCTTTCTTT. Translated: CASSQGAGQALVGAFF.

V gene TRBV6-5 combines with J gene TRBJ1-1; unclear D gene. Germline CDR1 reads MNHEY; CDR2 reads SVGAGI. V dropped 6 bases and J dropped 2 bases, with 7 bases sitting between them. The CDR3 consists of 12 residues. CDR3 nucleotide sequence: TGTGCCAGCAGATCTTCCAACACTGAAGCTTTCTTT. Encoded protein: CASRSSNTEAFF.

The J gene is TRBJ2-1, the V gene TRBV9, with 12 bases that match TRBD2. Germline loops: CDR1 SGDLS, CDR2 YYNGEE. V gave up 0 bases and J gave up 4 bases; unmatched junction bases: 8. The CDR3 runs to 18 residues. The CDR3, as DNA: TGTGCCAGCAGCGTAGAGGTGACTAGCGGGGGCGGGTACAATGAGCAGTTCTTC. Translated: CASSVEVTSGGGYNEQFF.

This clone showed up just a few times. CDR3 in amino acids: CASSTPGTGEPGYTF. DNA for the CDR3: TGTGCCAGTAGTACCCCAGGGACAGGGGAACCGGGCTACACCTTC. The rearrangement links TRBV19 to TRBJ1-2; 10 nucleotides line up with TRBD1. CDR3 length equals 15 residues. The V and J ends lost 4 bases and 8 bases, in that order; junction bases with no gene match: 10. Germline-derived CDR1 and CDR2 are LNHDA and SQIVND (reference sequence).